One and the same sample provided the 9 T cell receptor beta chains below, sequenced in a study of identical twins. One entry per CDR3 protein, called by TCRdb with MiXCR from the 5' RACE reads. The table records a few hundred thousand distinct CDR3 sequences, approximately 24% of them present only once. This sample was shared with a second study, whose subject was T cells expressing NK-cell markers.

Sequencing was done on a sample of CD4+ T cells sorted from blood. These receptors all stem from a woman under 30 in good health.

The CDR3 region has the DNA TGTGCCAGCAGTGAACCCCCAGCTAGCGGGAGGTCTGAGCAGTTCTTC. Protein: CASSEPPASGRSEQFF. The rearrangement uses TRBV25-1 and TRBJ2-1, with TRBD2 matching over 11 bases. Germline CDR1 MGHDK, CDR2 SYGVNS. V lost 2 bases, J lost 9 bases, and 9 bases stayed unmatched. The CDR3 has 16 amino acids.

The genes are TRBV27 and TRBJ2-3; maybe TRBD1 (6 bases). Germline V lookup: CDR1 MNHEY, CDR2 SMNVEV (reference sequence). The CDR3 is made up of 14 amino acids. The germline V and J ends were trimmed by 2 bases and 2 bases, with 8 bases remaining between them. The CDR3 loop reads CASSLDRPTDTQYF. DNA for the CDR3: TGTGCCAGCAGTTTAGACAGGCCCACAGATACGCAGTATTTT.

V and J are TRBV2 and TRBJ2-5; 7 nucleotides line up with TRBD2. The V gene end was trimmed by 6 bases and the J gene end by 4 bases; junction bases not matched to a gene: 8. CDR3 length: 14 amino acids. Germline CDR1 and CDR2: SNHLY and FYNNEI. CDR3 amino acids: CASSLGLVTETQYF. The CDR3 DNA follows: TGTGCCAGCAGCCTCGGACTAGTGACAGAGACCCAGTACTTC.

This chain links TRBV7-2 with TRBJ1-1; D unresolved. The CDR3 runs to 12 residues. Trimming left V 4 bases short and J 11 bases short, with 14 bases between. The germline CDR1 and CDR2 sequences are SGHTA and FQGNSA. CDR3 region: CASSSGRSWAFF. The DNA of the CDR3 is TGTGCCAGCAGCTCCGGCCGAAGTTGGGCTTTCTTT. Supplemented by reference TRBV7-2 and TRBJ1-1, the full variable domain reads GAGVSQSPSNKVTEKGKDVELRCDPISGHTALYWYRQSLGQGLEFLIYFQGNSAPDKSGLPSDRFSAERTGGSVSTLTIQRTQQEDSAVYLCASSSGRSWAFFGQGTRLTVV.

The chain has TRBV9 and TRBJ2-7; 7 bases line up with TRBD1. CDR1 and CDR2 from the germline V gene are SGDLS and YYNGEE. The trim removed 2 bases at V and 2 bases at J, leaving 4 bases unmatched. CDR3 size: 14 residues. Here the CDR3 DNA reads TGTGCCAGCAGCGTCACCGGGACAGCCTACGAGCAGTACTTC. It codes for CASSVTGTAYEQYF.

This rearrangement joins TRBV7-9 to TRBJ2-3; a possible D gene is TRBD2 (5 bases). The CDR3 contains 14 residues. Germline CDR1 is SEHNR and CDR2 is FQNEAQ (reference sequence). Trimming cost V 3 bases and J 1 base, with 8 bases left between them. The CDR3 reads CASSLSSGTDTQYF. CDR3 nucleotides: TGTGCCAGCAGCTTGAGTAGCGGCACAGATACGCAGTATTTT. The full variable domain, in which reference TRBV7-9 and TRBJ2-3 provide the parts outside the CDR3, is DTGVSQNPRHKITKRGQNVTFRCDPISEHNRLYWYRQTLGQGPEFLTYFQNEAQLEKSRLLSDRFSAERPKGSFSTLEIQRTEQGDSAMYLCASSLSSGTDTQYFGPGTRLTVL.

The chain links TRBV29-1 to TRBJ2-1, with 8 bases identical to TRBD1. This CDR3 has 13 amino acids. V gave up 5 bases and J gave up 5 bases; unmatched junction bases: 5. Germline CDR1 is SQVTM and CDR2 is ANQGSEA. The CDR3 DNA reads TGCAGCGTTCTAATGACAGGGGACAATGAGCAGTTCTTC. Translating it yields CSVLMTGDNEQFF.

This clonotype appeared a few times. The V and J genes are TRBV10-3 and TRBJ2-1; either TRBD1 or TRBD2 may fit D (6 bases each). V lost 8 bases to trimming and J lost 5 bases, with 7 bases between them. The germline CDR1 and CDR2 sequences are ENHRY and SYGVKD. The CDR3 covers 11 residues. CDR3 nucleotide sequence: TGTGCCATCCGGGGGCACAATGAGCAGTTCTTC. Protein: CAIRGHNEQFF.

This clonotype was detected only a few times. The J gene is TRBJ2-7, the V gene TRBV7-2; D remains ambiguous. The CDR3 is 12 residues long. Germline CDR1 is SGHTA and CDR2 is FQGNSA. The ends were cut back, 5 bases at V and 2 bases at J, with 7 bases in the middle. The CDR3: CASSRSPYEQYF. The CDR3 DNA follows: TGTGCCAGCAGCCGTTCCCCCTACGAGCAGTACTTC.